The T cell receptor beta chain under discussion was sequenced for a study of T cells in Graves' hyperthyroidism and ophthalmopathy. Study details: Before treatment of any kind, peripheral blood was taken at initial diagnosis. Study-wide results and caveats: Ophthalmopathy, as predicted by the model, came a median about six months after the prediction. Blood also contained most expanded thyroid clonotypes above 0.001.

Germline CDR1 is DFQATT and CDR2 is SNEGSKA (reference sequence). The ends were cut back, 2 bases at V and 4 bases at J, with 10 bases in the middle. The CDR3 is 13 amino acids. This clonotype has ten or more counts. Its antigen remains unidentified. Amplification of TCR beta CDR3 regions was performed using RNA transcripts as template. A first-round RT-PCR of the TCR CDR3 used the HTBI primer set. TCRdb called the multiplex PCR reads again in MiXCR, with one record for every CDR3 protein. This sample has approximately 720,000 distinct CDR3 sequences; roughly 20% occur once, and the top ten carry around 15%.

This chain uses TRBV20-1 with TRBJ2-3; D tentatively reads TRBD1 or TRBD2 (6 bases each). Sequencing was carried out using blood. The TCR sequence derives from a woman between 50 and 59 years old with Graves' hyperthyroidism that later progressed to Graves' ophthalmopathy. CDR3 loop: CSARPGAPDTQYF. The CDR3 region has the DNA TGCAGTGCTAGACCGGGGGCTCCAGATACGCAGTATTTT.